Presented here are 10 T cell receptor beta chains from one specimen sequenced in a study of T cells in Graves' hyperthyroidism and ophthalmopathy. The CDR3 regions of TCR beta were amplified from RNA transcripts. When the TCR CDR3 underwent first-round RT-PCR, the HTBI primer set was used. In TCRdb, the multiplex PCR reads were re-called with MiXCR into one record per CDR3 protein. Of about 560,000 distinct CDR3 sequences in the sample, around 15% are singletons; the top ten hold about 18%. The specimen sequenced was blood. The receptors derive from a woman in her late teens or twenties with Graves' hyperthyroidism.

This sequence joins TRBV29-1 and TRBJ2-1; 8 bases match TRBD2. The CDR3 sequence is 15 residues long. V lost 8 bases, J lost 4 bases, and 13 bases stayed unmatched. Per the germline V gene, CDR1 is SQVTM and CDR2 is ANQGSEA. In DNA, the CDR3 is TGCAGCTCTTCAGGGAGCGGGGGCCTATACAATGAGCAGTTCTTC. Translation: CSSSGSGGLYNEQFF.

This chain links TRBV27 with TRBJ1-1, with D possibly TRBD1 on 6 matching bases. V was clipped by 6 bases and J by 11 bases, with 10 bases between them. Germline CDR1 is MNHEY and CDR2 is SMNVEV (reference sequence). The CDR3 covers 10 residues. CDR3 region: CASRPRGAFF. DNA for the CDR3: TGTGCCAGCAGACCTAGGGGGGCTTTCTTT.

This CDR3 reads CSAGLAGVSDTQYF. In DNA form, the CDR3 reads TGCAGTGCCGGACTAGCGGGAGTGTCAGATACGCAGTATTTT. V gene TRBV20-1 combines with J gene TRBJ2-3; 13 bases align to TRBD2. V was clipped by 6 bases and J by 4 bases; unmatched bases: 4. CDR1 DFQATT and CDR2 SNEGSKA come from the germline V gene (reference sequence). This CDR3 has 14 amino acids.

V is TRBV20-1 and J is TRBJ1-1; D is undetermined. CDR1 and CDR2 (germline): DFQATT, SNEGSKA (reference sequence). This CDR3 contains 13 residues. The V end lost 0 bases, the J end lost 7 bases, and 12 bases lay between the germline ends. CDR3 protein: CSARDLAAGEAFF. The CDR3 region has the DNA TGCAGTGCTAGAGATCTCGCGGCAGGTGAAGCTTTCTTT.

The V and J genes are TRBV28 and TRBJ2-5; TRBD1 aligns across 7 bases. Germline lookup yields CDR1 MDHEN and CDR2 SYDVKM. J was trimmed by 0 bases and V by 6 bases; bases with no gene match: 10. The CDR3 runs to 16 residues. The CDR3 region has the DNA TGTGCCAGCAGCCCCCATAGGGGGCGTGACCAAGAGACCCAGTACTTC. It yields the protein CASSPHRGRDQETQYF.

This clonotype occurred many times. V usage is TRBV7-2 and J usage is TRBJ2-7; D unclear. The CDR3 is made up of 16 amino acids. Germline lookup yields CDR1 SGHTA and CDR2 FQGNSA. V lost 5 bases, J lost 2 bases, and 19 bases lay in between. CDR3 bases: TGTGCCAGCAGCCCAAGAAGGTCCGGGCCACCCTACGAGCAGTACTTC. This sequence encodes CASSPRRSGPPYEQYF. Full variable domain (remainder filled in from reference TRBV7-2 and TRBJ2-7): GAGVSQSPSNKVTEKGKDVELRCDPISGHTALYWYRQSLGQGLEFLIYFQGNSAPDKSGLPSDRFSAERTGGSVSTLTIQRTQQEDSAVYLCASSPRRSGPPYEQYFGPGTRLTVT.

The sample holds a few counts of this clonotype. This chain uses TRBV28 with TRBJ2-7; TRBD2 matches at 9 bases. Trimming at V came to 8 bases and at J to 2 bases, leaving 19 bases not matched to a gene. From germline, CDR1 is MDHEN and CDR2 SYDVKM. The CDR3 sequence is 18 residues long. The CDR3 protein is CASSQSVSASGATYEQYF. As DNA, the CDR3 is TGTGCCAGCTCACAATCTGTATCGGCTAGCGGGGCTACCTACGAGCAGTACTTC.

This clonotype was observed many times. The V gene is TRBV12-3 or TRBV12-4, the J gene TRBJ2-7, with a possible D match to TRBD1 (6 bases). The V end was cut by 6 bases, the J end by 4 bases, with 16 bases between. The CDR3 is made up of 14 amino acids. The CDR3 DNA reads TGTGCCAGCAGCCCCCCGGGACAAAGATACGAGCAGTACTTC. It specifies CASSPPGQRYEQYF.

This clonotype has ten or more counts. The J gene is TRBJ2-7, the V gene TRBV11-2; D is undetermined. Germline assignment: CDR1 SGHAT and CDR2 FQNNGV. Trimming took 6 bases from V and 0 from J, leaving 12 bases between them. The CDR3 totals 14 residues. CDR3 nucleotide sequence: TGTGCCAGCAGTATAAACCGCAACTCCTACGAGCAGTACTTC. Its translation is CASSINRNSYEQYF.

The V and J genes are TRBV20-1 and TRBJ2-7, with D tentatively TRBD1 or TRBD2 (5 bases each). Germline V gene data show CDR1 as DFQATT and CDR2 as SNEGSKA (reference sequence). Trimming stripped 3 bases from V and 9 bases from J, with 12 bases between. The CDR3 sequence is 11 residues long. CDR3 protein: CSARMGVVQYF. For the CDR3, the DNA is TGCAGTGCTAGGATGGGGGTTGTGCAGTACTTC.